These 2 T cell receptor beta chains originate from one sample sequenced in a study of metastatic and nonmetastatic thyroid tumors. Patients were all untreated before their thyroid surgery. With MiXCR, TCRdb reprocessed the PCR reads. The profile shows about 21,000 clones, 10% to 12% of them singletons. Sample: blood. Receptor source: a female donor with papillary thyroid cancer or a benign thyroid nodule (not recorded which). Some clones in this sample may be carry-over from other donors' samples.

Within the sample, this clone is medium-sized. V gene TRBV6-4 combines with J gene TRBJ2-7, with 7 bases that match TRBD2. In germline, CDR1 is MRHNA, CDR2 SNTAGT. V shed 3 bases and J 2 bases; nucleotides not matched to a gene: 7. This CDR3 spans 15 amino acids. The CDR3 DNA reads TGTGCCAGCAGTGAGGCCAGCGGGGAGACCTACGAGCAGTACTTC. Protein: CASSEASGETYEQYF.

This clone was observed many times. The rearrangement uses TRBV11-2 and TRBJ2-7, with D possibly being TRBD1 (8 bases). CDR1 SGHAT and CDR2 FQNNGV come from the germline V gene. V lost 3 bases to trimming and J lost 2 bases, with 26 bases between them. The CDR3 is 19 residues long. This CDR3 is CASSFQIGQGYSGTYEQYF. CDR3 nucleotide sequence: TGTGCCAGCAGCTTCCAGATAGGACAGGGTTACAGCGGGACCTACGAGCAGTACTTC.